What follows are 21 T cell receptor beta chains derived from one specimen sequenced in a study of response to subunit inactivated influenza vaccine. TCRdb re-analysed the RT-PCR reads in MiXCR, keeping a single row per CDR3 protein. This sample has fewer than 800,000 distinct CDR3 sequences, with less than 20% found just once. The source was PBMCs from blood, collected roughly 13 days after vaccination. These receptors all stem from a middle-aged man who received an inactivated influenza vaccine.

The genes are TRBV7-2 and TRBJ2-3, with 7 bases identical to TRBD2. This CDR3 region has 15 residues. The J segment lost 0 bases and the V segment lost 6 bases, leaving 6 bases of the junction unmatched. The germline gives CDR1 SGHTA, CDR2 FQGNSA. Here the CDR3 DNA reads TGTGCCAGCAGACTTATTAGCGGGAGCACAGATACGCAGTATTTT. It yields the protein CASRLISGSTDTQYF.

The chain joins TRBV30 to TRBJ2-3, with 7 bases fitting TRBD2. CDR1 and CDR2 from the germline V gene are GTSNPN and SVGIG (reference sequence). V lost 4 bases and J lost 4; bases outside the gene matches: 5. The CDR3 covers 13 residues. CDR3 amino acids: CAWKAGESDTQYF. The CDR3 nucleotides read TGTGCCTGGAAGGCGGGGGAGTCAGATACGCAGTATTTT.

For this clonotype: This may be a read error: a much more frequent sequence differs by one nucleotide. The chain carries TRBV7-1 and TRBJ2-7, with D perhaps matching TRBD1 (5 bases). TRBV7-1 is given ORF status, its function remaining uncertain. V lost 1 base, J lost 4 bases, and 14 bases lay in between. The CDR3 contains 15 residues. The CDR3 region has the DNA TGTGCCAGCAGCTCAGAGTCCGGACACGGATACGAGCAGTACTTC. It yields the protein CASSSESGHGYEQYF.

The chain recombines TRBV12-3 or TRBV12-4 with TRBJ2-7; the match to TRBD1 covers 10 bases. The CDR3 extends over 16 amino acids. Germline trimming cut 3 bases from V and 2 bases from J; bases unmatched to any gene: 7. The CDR3 reads CASSLFGTGETYEQYF. DNA for the CDR3: TGTGCCAGCAGTTTGTTCGGGACAGGGGAGACCTACGAGCAGTACTTC.

The table lists this clonotype with a few counts. The chain couples TRBV7-2 to TRBJ1-1, with D hard to call. In germline, CDR1 is SGHTA, CDR2 FQGNSA. The CDR3 sequence is 12 residues long. V was pared by 6 bases and J by 1 base, with 6 bases between. Here the CDR3 DNA reads TGTGCCAGCAGAGCCGGGAACACTGAAGCTTTCTTT. Amino acid sequence: CASRAGNTEAFF.

This chain links TRBV20-1 with TRBJ2-3; TRBD2 agrees at 7 bases. This CDR3 has 14 amino acids. V lost 1 base and J lost 0; bases outside the gene matches: 1. The germline V gene encodes CDR1 DFQATT and CDR2 SNEGSKA (reference sequence). The CDR3 DNA sequence: TGCAGTGCTAGAGTGCGGGGGAGCACAGATACGCAGTATTTT. The encoded protein is CSARVRGSTDTQYF.

This clonotype was found a few times. The CDR3 here is CASSSGTSSGDTQYF. CDR3 sequence (DNA): TGCGCCAGCAGCTCCGGGACTAGCAGTGGAGATACGCAGTATTTT. This chain links TRBV5-1 with TRBJ2-3, with TRBD2 matching over 9 bases. Germline loops: CDR1 SGHRS, CDR2 YFSETQ. The CDR3 loop spans 15 amino acids. Germline trimming cut 3 bases from V and 5 bases from J; bases unmatched to any gene: 7.

The chain combines TRBV6-2 or TRBV6-3 with TRBJ1-1; D is uncertain. CDR3 length: 15 amino acids. Germline V lookup: CDR1 MNHEY, CDR2 SVGEGT. Trimming left V 6 bases short and J 1 base short, with 15 bases between. CDR3 nucleotides: TGTGCCAGCAGAGGAGTCTCGAAGCGGAACACTGAAGCTTTCTTT. The encoded protein is CASRGVSKRNTEAFF.

This clonotype occurred many times. The chain joins TRBV7-3 to TRBJ1-1; D is unresolved. The germline V and J ends were trimmed by 4 bases and 1 base, with 7 bases remaining between them. The CDR3 loop spans 13 amino acids. The germline V gene has CDR1 SGHTA and CDR2 FQGTGA. DNA of the CDR3: TGTGCCAGCAGCTCAGGACCGAACACTGAAGCTTTCTTT. Its protein product is CASSSGPNTEAFF.

The chain couples TRBV12-3 or TRBV12-4 to TRBJ1-2; a weak D match, TRBD1 (6 bases). V was clipped by 4 bases and J by 1 base, with 13 bases between them. The CDR3 covers 15 residues. Here the CDR3 DNA reads TGTGCCAGCAGTTCCCACAGGGCATTTAACTATGGCTACACCTTC. Translating gives CASSSHRAFNYGYTF.

The sample holds a few counts of this clonotype. The CDR3 DNA reads as TGTGCCAGCAGCTTATCCGCTACAATCCTAGCGGGAGGGCCAAATGAGCAGTTCTTC. Protein sequence: CASSLSATILAGGPNEQFF. This chain uses TRBV7-3 with TRBJ2-1; 12 bases fit TRBD2. The germline CDR1 and CDR2 sequences are SGHTA and FQGTGA. Germline trimming cut 2 bases from V and 7 bases from J; bases unmatched to any gene: 15. CDR3 length: 19 amino acids.

The chain couples TRBV5-1 to TRBJ2-1; 12 bases fit TRBD2. J gave up 6 bases and V 7 bases, and 5 bases lay outside the gene matches. Germline-derived CDR1 and CDR2 are SGHRS and YFSETQ. CDR3 length: 14 residues. This chain's CDR3 is CASASSGRGNEQFF. In DNA, the CDR3 is TGCGCCAGCGCGTCTAGCGGGAGGGGCAATGAGCAGTTCTTC.

This chain uses TRBV20-1 with TRBJ2-2; D ambiguous. V was shortened by 5 bases and J by 5 bases, with 18 bases between the two germline ends. CDR1 is DFQATT and CDR2 is SNEGSKA in the germline V gene (reference sequence). This CDR3 is 15 amino acids long. The CDR3 loop reads CSAFQPGKGTGELFF. DNA for the CDR3: TGCAGTGCTTTCCAACCAGGAAAAGGTACCGGGGAGCTGTTTTTT.

The CDR3 DNA is TGTGCCAGCAGTCAAAGGGCCGGGGGCCCCTACGAGCAGTACTTC. This translates into CASSQRAGGPYEQYF. This chain links TRBV6-2 or TRBV6-3 with TRBJ2-7; possibly TRBD1 or TRBD2 for D (6 bases each). From germline, CDR1 is MNHEY and CDR2 SVGEGT. Trimming took off 5 bases at V and 2 bases at J, with 16 bases between the two ends. The CDR3 is 15 residues long.

This clonotype was counted between two and nine times. The V and J genes are TRBV7-2 and TRBJ2-3; D gene uncertain. Germline V gives CDR1 SGHTA, CDR2 FQGNSA. This CDR3 is 15 amino acids long. V lost 0 bases, J lost 3 bases, and 10 bases lay in between. CDR3 region: CASSLAFQLTDTQYF. The CDR3 DNA reads as TGTGCCAGCAGCTTAGCCTTTCAGTTAACAGATACGCAGTATTTT.

In its sample, this clonotype was seen many times. The CDR3 bases are TGCGCCAGCAGCTTCGGCGCACAGGGGGCTGTCTACGAGCAGTACTTC. The encoded protein is CASSFGAQGAVYEQYF. The chain is built from TRBV5-1 and TRBJ2-7; 9 nucleotides line up with TRBD1. CDR1 and CDR2 (germline): SGHRS, YFSETQ. V trimming: 2 bases; J trimming: 3 bases; junction bases outside the gene matches: 9. The CDR3 contains 16 residues.

CDR3 sequence (DNA): TGTGCCAGCAGCCTCCCCGGAGGACAGGATTTGGGTTCACCCCTCCACTTT. Encoded protein: CASSLPGGQDLGSPLHF. The rearrangement joins TRBV4-2 to TRBJ1-6; the match to TRBD1 covers 7 bases. This CDR3 is 17 amino acids long. Germline loops: CDR1 LGHNA, CDR2 YNFKEQ. V trimming: 4 bases; J trimming: 9 bases; junction bases outside the gene matches: 15.

This clonotype was found a few times. The chain recombines TRBV5-1 with TRBJ2-2; no clear D gene. Deletions cut 1 base from V and 1 base from J, with 8 bases between. In germline, CDR1 is SGHRS, CDR2 YFSETQ. This CDR3 has 15 residues. The CDR3 loop is CASSLTAKNTGELFF. CDR3 nucleotides: TGCGCCAGCAGCTTGACAGCCAAGAACACCGGGGAGCTGTTTTTT.

There are a few counts of this clonotype. The chain has TRBV12-3 or TRBV12-4 and TRBJ2-3, with 15 positions matching TRBD2. The CDR3 extends over 17 amino acids. J lost 4 bases, V lost 5 bases, and 7 bases had no gene match. As DNA, the CDR3 is TGTGCCAGCAGTGCCCGAGGGACTAGCGGGAGGTCAGATACGCAGTATTTT. Translated: CASSARGTSGRSDTQYF.

This clonotype occurred a few times. This rearrangement joins TRBV5-1 to TRBJ2-1, with 8 bases aligning to TRBD1. The CDR3 runs to 14 residues. The V gene end was trimmed by 7 bases and the J gene end by 4 bases; junction bases not matched to a gene: 7. The V gene's germline CDR1 is SGHRS and CDR2 YFSETQ. As DNA, the CDR3 is TGCGCCAGCCTCCCCGGACAGGGATACAATGAGCAGTTCTTC. Protein: CASLPGQGYNEQFF.

The J gene is TRBJ2-5, the V gene TRBV7-9; D call uncertain. V gave up 2 bases and J gave up 4 bases, with 14 bases separating them. Germline CDR1 is SEHNR and CDR2 is FQNEAQ (reference sequence). CDR3 length equals 15 residues. The CDR3 loop reads CASSLPPGVGETQYF. In DNA, the CDR3 is TGTGCCAGCAGCTTACCTCCGGGTGTGGGAGAGACCCAGTACTTC.